This record concerns one TCR beta chain sequence. The sample originates from a study of blood T cell repertoires in COVID-19. The CDR3 is 15 amino acids. CDR1 LGHDT and CDR2 YNNKEL come from the germline V gene (reference sequence). Trimming stripped 4 bases from V and 4 bases from J, with 16 bases between. TCRdb's table, derived via immunoSEQ multiplex PCR, lists solely in-frame clones and lacks some. The sample lists 45,000 to 55,000 clones; 65% to 85% were seen once. The rearrangement joins TRBV3-1 (or the pseudogene TRBV3-2) to TRBJ2-5; a weak D match, TRBD2 (5 bases). The source is a human donor in a cohort sampled during active COVID-19. The sample consisted of peripheral blood. The CDR3 region has the DNA TGTGCCAGCAGCCCGTCCGGGGTCGCAGGAGAGACCCAGTACTTC. As protein: CASSPSGVAGETQYF.